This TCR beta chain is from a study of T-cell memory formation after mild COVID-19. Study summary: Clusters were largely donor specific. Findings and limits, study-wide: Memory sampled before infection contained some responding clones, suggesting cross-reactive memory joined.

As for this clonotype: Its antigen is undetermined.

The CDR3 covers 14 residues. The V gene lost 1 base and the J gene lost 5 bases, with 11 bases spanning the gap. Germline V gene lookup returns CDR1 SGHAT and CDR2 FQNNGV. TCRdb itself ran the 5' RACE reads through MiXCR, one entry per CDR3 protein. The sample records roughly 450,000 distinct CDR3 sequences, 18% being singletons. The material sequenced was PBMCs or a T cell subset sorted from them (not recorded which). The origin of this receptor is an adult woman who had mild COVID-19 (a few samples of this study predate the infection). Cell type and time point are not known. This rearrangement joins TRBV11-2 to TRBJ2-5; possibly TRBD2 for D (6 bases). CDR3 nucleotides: TGTGCCAGCAGCTTAGGCGGGACCGGCGAGACCCAGTACTTC. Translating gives CASSLGGTGETQYF.